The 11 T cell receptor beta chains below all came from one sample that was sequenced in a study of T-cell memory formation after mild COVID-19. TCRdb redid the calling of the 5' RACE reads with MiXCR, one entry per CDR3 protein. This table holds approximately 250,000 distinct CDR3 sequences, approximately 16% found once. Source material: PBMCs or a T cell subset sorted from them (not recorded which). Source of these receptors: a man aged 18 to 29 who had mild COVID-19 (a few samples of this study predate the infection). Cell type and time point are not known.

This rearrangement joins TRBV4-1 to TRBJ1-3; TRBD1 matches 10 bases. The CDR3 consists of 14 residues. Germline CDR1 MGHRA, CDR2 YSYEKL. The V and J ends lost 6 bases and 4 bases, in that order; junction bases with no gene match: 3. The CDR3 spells CASRGQGRGNTIYF. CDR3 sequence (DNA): TGCGCCAGCAGGGGACAGGGGAGAGGAAACACCATATATTTT.

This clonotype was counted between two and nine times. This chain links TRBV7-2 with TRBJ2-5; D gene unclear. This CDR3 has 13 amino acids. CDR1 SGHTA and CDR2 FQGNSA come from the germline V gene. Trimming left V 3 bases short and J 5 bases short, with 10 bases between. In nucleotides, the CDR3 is TGTGCCAGCAGCTTGAATAGTTTTGAGACCCAGTACTTC. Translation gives CASSLNSFETQYF.

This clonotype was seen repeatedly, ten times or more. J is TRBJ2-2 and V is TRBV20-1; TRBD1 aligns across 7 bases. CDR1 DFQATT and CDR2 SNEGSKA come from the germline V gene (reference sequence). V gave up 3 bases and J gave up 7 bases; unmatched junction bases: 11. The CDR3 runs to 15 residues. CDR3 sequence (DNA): TGCAGTGCTAGTTCAGCGACAGGGAATGTCGGGGAGCTGTTTTTT. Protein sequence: CSASSATGNVGELFF.

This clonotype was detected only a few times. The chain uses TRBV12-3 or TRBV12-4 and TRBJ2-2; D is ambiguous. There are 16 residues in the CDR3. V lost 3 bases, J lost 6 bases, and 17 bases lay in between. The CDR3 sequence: CASSFLAGPKPGELFF. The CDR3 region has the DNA TGTGCCAGCAGTTTTCTTGCAGGACCCAAACCCGGGGAGCTGTTTTTT.

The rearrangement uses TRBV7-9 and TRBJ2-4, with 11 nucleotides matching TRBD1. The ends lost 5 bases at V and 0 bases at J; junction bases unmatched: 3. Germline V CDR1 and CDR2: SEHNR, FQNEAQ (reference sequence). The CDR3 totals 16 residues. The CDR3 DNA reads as TGTGCCAGCAGCCCGGACAGGGGGCAAGCCAAAAACATTCAGTACTTC. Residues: CASSPDRGQAKNIQYF.

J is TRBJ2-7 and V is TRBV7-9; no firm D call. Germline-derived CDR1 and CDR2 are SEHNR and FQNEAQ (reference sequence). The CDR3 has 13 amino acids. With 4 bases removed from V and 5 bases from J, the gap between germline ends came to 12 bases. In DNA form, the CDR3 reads TGTGCCAGCAGCTCGGAAGTTCCTAACGAGCAGTACTTC. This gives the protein CASSSEVPNEQYF.

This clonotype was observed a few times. The CDR3 reads CASTKGPSTDTQYF. CDR3 nucleotides: TGTGCCAGCACTAAGGGACCAAGCACAGATACGCAGTATTTT. The chain combines TRBV12-3 or TRBV12-4 with TRBJ2-3; possibly TRBD1 or TRBD2 for D (5 bases each). The CDR3 covers 14 residues. V was clipped by 7 bases and J by 0 bases, with 11 bases between them.

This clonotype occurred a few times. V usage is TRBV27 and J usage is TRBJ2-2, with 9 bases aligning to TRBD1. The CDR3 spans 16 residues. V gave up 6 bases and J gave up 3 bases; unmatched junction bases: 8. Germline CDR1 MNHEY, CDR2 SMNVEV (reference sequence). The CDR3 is CASRQTQGADTGELFF. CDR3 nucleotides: TGTGCCAGCAGGCAAACACAGGGGGCGGACACCGGGGAGCTGTTTTTT.

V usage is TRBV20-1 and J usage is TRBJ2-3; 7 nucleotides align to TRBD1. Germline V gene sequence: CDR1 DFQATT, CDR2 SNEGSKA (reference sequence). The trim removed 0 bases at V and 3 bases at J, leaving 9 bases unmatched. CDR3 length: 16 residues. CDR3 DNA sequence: TGCAGTGCTAGAGAAGATTCAGGGGGAATTACAGATACGCAGTATTTT. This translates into CSAREDSGGITDTQYF.

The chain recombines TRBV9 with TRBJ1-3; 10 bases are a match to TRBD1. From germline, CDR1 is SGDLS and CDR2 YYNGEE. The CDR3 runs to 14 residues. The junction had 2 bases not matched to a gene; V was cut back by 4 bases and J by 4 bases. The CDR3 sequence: CASSQDRGGNTIYF. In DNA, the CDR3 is TGTGCCAGCAGCCAGGACAGGGGGGGAAACACCATATATTTT.

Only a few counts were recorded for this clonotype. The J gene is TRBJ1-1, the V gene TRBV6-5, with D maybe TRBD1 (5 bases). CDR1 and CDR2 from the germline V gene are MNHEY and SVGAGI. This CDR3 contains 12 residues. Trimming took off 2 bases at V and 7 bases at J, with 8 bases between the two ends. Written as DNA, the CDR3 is TGTGCCAGCAGTTACCCGGGGCGTGAAGCTTTCTTT. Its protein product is CASSYPGREAFF.